A selection of T cell receptor beta chains follows, all from one sample in a study of shared clonotypes between healthy human individuals. The assay was immunoSEQ multiplex PCR, and TCRdb's table has in-frame clones only and misses some. This table has around 2,000,000 clones, about 95% appearing once. Sequencing used naive CD8+ T cells sorted from blood. Source of these receptors: a young man in good health. Each CDR3 is given with its conserved first and last residue. A D gene is named only where the DNA matches it firmly. A clone size is listed for some rows: how often the clone was seen (once, few, many), or a class if it is expanded.

d_call clone_size j_call v_call cdr3_length cdr3_nt cdr3_aa
- - TRBJ2-7 TRBV2 13 TGTGCCAGCAGGAGGGACGGAGACTACGAGCAGTACTTC CASRRDGDYEQYF
- - TRBJ2-3 TRBV7-2 16 TGTGCCAGCAGCCACACCGTGGCGGGCCCCACAGATACGCAGTATTTT CASSHTVAGPTDTQYF
- - TRBJ2-7 TRBV21-1 11 TGTGCCAGCAGCCATATGAGGGAGCAGTACTTC CASSHMREQYF
- - TRBJ2-7 TRBV6-5 14 TGTGCCAGCAGACGAGCAGCCCCTGGGGACGAGCAGTACTTC CASRRAAPGDEQYF
TRBD2 - TRBJ2-1 TRBV27 19 TGTGCCAGCAGCCGAAACCCCCTAGCGGGGGATAGCTCCTACAATGAGCAGTTCTTC CASSRNPLAGDSSYNEQFF
TRBD1 - TRBJ2-2 TRBV7-9 18 TGTGCCAGCAGCTTAGCCCCTTGGGGACAGGGGGACACCGGGGAGCTGTTTTTT CASSLAPWGQGDTGELFF
TRBD1 - TRBJ2-2 TRBV9 16 TGTGCCAGCAGCGTGTTGGGGACAGAGTTATCCGGGGAGCTGTTTTTT CASSVLGTELSGELFF
- - TRBJ1-1 TRBV9 15 TGTGCCAGCAGCCCCGAGGGGAGTCTGGACACTGAAGCTTTCTTT CASSPEGSLDTEAFF
- - TRBJ2-7 TRBV6-5 16 TGTGCCAGCAGTTACTCGATTGGGGAGAGCTCCTACGAGCAGTACTTC CASSYSIGESSYEQYF
- once TRBJ2-5 TRBV6-7 14 TGTGCCAGCAGTTACTCGAAGGGGCGGGAGACCCAGTACTTC CASSYSKGRETQYF
TRBD2 - TRBJ2-1 TRBV10-3 15 TGTGCCATCAGTGAGTCAGCGGGGGGGTACAATGAGCAGTTCTTC CAISESAGGYNEQFF